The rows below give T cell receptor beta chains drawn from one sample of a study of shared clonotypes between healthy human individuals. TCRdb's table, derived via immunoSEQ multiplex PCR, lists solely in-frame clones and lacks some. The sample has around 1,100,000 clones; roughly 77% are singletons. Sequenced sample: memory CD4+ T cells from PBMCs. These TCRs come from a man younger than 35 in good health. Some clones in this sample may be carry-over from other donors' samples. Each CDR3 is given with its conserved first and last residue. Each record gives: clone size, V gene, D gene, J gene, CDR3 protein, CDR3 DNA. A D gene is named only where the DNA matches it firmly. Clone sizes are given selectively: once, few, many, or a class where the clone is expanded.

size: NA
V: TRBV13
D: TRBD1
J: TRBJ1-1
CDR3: CASSLNPWTGGWGAFF
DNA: TGTGCCAGCAGCTTAAACCCCTGGACAGGGGGTTGGGGAGCTTTCTTT

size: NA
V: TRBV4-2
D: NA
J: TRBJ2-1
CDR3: CASSQVSNEQFF
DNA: TGTGCCAGCAGCCAAGTCAGCAATGAGCAGTTCTTC

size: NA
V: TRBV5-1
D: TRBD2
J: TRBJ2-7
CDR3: CASSLVPSGRSYEQYF
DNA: TGCGCCAGCAGCTTGGTCCCTAGCGGGAGGTCCTACGAGCAGTACTTC

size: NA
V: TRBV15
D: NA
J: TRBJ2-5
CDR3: CATSRDQGQETQYF
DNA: TGTGCCACCAGCAGAGATCAAGGCCAAGAGACCCAGTACTTC

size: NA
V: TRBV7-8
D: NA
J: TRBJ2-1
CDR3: CASRAAGSYNEQFF
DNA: TGTGCCAGCAGGGCGGCGGGCTCCTACAATGAGCAGTTCTTC

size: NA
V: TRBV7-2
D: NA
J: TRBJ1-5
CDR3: CASSPDGNSNQPQHF
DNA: TGTGCCAGCAGCCCGGACGGGAATAGCAATCAGCCCCAGCATTTT

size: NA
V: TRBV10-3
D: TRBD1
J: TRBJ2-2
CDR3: CAIRGQGHTGELFF
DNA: TGTGCCATCAGGGGACAGGGTCATACCGGGGAGCTGTTTTTT

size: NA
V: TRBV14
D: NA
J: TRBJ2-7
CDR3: CASSQDAFFTPQYF
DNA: TGTGCCAGCAGCCAAGACGCGTTTTTTACCCCTCAGTACTTC

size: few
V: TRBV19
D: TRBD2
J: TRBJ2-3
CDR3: CASSLSGKGTDTQYF
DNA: TGTGCCAGTAGTCTAAGCGGGAAAGGCACAGATACGCAGTATTTT

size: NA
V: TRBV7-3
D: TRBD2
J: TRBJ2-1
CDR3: CASSLTGWGGRRDNEQFF
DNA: TGTGCCAGCAGCTTAACTGGCTGGGGCGGGAGAAGGGACAATGAGCAGTTCTTC

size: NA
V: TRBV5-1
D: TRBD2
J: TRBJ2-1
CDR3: CASSLVLAGGSEQFF
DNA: TGCGCCAGCAGCTTGGTATTAGCGGGAGGGTCTGAGCAGTTCTTC

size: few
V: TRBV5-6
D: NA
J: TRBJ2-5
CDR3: CASSSDRIQETQYF
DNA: TGTGCCAGCAGCTCCGACAGGATCCAAGAGACCCAGTACTTC

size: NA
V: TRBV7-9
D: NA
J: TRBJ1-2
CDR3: CASSAGTYYGYTF
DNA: TGTGCCAGCAGCGCCGGGACGTACTATGGCTACACCTTC

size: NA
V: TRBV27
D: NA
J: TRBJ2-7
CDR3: CASSLLDRYYEQYF
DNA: TGTGCCAGCAGTTTACTGGACAGATACTACGAGCAGTACTTC

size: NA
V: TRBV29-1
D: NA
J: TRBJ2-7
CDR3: CSVEVRANSYEQYF
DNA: TGCAGCGTTGAAGTTCGGGCCAACTCCTACGAGCAGTACTTC

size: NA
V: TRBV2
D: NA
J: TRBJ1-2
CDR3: CASSRFQGSYTF
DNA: TGTGCCAGCAGCCGTTTCCAGGGTAGCTACACCTTC

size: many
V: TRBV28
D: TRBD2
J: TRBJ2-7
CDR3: CASSRGGPLDAYEQYF
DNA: TGTGCCAGCTCCCGGGGAGGGCCCCTTGACGCCTACGAGCAGTACTTC

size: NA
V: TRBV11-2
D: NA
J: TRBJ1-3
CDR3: CASSLGGNTIYF
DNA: TGTGCCAGCAGCTTAGGTGGAAACACCATATATTTT

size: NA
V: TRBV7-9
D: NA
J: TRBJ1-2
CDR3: CASSLDLNGGYTF
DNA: TGTGCCAGCAGCCTCGACCTGAACGGAGGCTACACCTTC

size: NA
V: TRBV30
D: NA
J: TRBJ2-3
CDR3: CAWTWKGVRDTQYF
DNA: TGTGCCTGGACATGGAAGGGGGTCCGAGATACGCAGTATTTT

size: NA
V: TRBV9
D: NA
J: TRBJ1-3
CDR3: CASSPWEGGTIYF
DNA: TGTGCCAGCAGCCCCTGGGAGGGAGGCACCATATATTTT

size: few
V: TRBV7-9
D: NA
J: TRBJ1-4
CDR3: CASSPGHTDNEKLFF
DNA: TGTGCCAGCAGTCCCGGACACACAGATAATGAAAAACTGTTTTTT

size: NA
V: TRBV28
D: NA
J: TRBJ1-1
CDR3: CASSLYGGQDTEAFF
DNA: TGTGCCAGCAGTTTATACGGGGGGCAGGACACTGAAGCTTTCTTT

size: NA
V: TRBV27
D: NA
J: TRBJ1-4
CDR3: CASSLSGMPSGLFF
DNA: TGTGCCAGCAGTTTATCGGGGATGCCGTCGGGACTGTTTTTT

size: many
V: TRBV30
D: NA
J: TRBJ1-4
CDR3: CAWSSIEEKLFF
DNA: TGTGCCTGGAGTTCGATAGAGGAAAAACTGTTTTTT

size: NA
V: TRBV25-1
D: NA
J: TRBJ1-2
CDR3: CASRAPGLSVHTF
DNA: TGTGCCAGCAGAGCTCCGGGTCTCTCGGTCCACACCTTC

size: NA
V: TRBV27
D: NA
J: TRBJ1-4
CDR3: CASRVGRGGQLFF
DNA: TGTGCCAGCAGGGTCGGGAGGGGGGGCCAGCTGTTTTTT

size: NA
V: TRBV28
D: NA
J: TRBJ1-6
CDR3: CASSSGSSISPLHF
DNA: TGTGCCAGCAGTTCGGGCAGTTCTATTTCACCCCTCCACTTT

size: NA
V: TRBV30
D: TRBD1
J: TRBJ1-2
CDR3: CAWGDSFAGYTF
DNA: TGTGCCTGGGGGGACAGCTTCGCGGGCTACACCTTC

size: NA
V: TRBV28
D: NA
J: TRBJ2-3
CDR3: CASNPRDFTDTQYF
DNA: TGTGCCAGCAATCCCCGGGACTTCACAGATACGCAGTATTTT

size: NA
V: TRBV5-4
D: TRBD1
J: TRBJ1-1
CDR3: CASSIGDSYTEAFF
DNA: TGTGCCAGCAGCATCGGGGACAGCTACACTGAAGCTTTCTTT

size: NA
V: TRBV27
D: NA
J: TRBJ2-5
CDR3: CASSFDNKGGTQYF
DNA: TGTGCCAGCAGTTTCGATAATAAGGGTGGGACCCAGTACTTC

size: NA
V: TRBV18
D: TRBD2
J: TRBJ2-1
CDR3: CASSPGILGGNEQFF
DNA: TGTGCCAGCTCACCAGGGATTCTGGGAGGGAATGAGCAGTTCTTC

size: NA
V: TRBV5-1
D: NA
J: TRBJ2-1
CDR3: CASSWSAGTYNEQFF
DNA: TGCGCCAGCAGCTGGTCGGCCGGGACTTACAATGAGCAGTTCTTC

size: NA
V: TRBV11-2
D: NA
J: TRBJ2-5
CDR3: CASSSPGLETQYF
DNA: TGTGCCAGCAGCTCCCCCGGTCTGGAGACCCAGTACTTC

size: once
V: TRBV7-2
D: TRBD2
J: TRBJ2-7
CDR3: CASSFGLADYEQYF
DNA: TGTGCCAGCAGCTTCGGACTAGCGGACTACGAGCAGTACTTC

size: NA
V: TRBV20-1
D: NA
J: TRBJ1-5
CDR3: CSAGVDQPQHF
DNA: TGCAGTGCCGGGGTGGATCAGCCCCAGCATTTT

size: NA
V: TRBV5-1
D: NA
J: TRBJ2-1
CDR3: CASSFLQAAYNEQFF
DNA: TGCGCCAGCAGCTTTCTCCAAGCGGCCTACAATGAGCAGTTCTTC

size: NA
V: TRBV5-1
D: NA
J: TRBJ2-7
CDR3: CASSLGQYEQYF
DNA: TGCGCCAGCAGCTTGGGCCAGTACGAGCAGTACTTC

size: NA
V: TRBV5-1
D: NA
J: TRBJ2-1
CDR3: CASSLSSDPRMIF
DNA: TGCGCCAGCAGCTTGTCTTCGGACCCAAGGATGATCTTC

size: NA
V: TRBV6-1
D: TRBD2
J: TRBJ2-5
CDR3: CASSEGLARETQYF
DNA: TGTGCCAGCAGTGAAGGACTAGCAAGGGAGACCCAGTACTTC

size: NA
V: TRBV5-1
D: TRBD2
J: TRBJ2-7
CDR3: CASSPGTSGRVREQYF
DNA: TGCGCCAGCAGCCCAGGGACTAGCGGGAGAGTAAGGGAGCAGTACTTC

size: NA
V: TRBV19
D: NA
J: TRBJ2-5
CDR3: CASSDPQETQYF
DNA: TGTGCCAGTAGCGACCCGCAAGAGACCCAGTACTTC

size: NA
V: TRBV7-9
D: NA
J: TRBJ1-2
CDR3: CASSWQDRLLSPYGYTF
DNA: TGTGCCAGCAGCTGGCAGGACAGACTTTTATCCCCCTATGGCTACACCTTC

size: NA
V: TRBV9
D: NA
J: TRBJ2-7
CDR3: CASSPGPTIRGYEQYF
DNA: TGTGCCAGCAGCCCCGGTCCAACCATTAGGGGATACGAGCAGTACTTC

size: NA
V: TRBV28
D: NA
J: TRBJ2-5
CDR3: CASTPGMGTQETQYF
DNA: TGTGCCAGCACCCCTGGTATGGGGACCCAAGAGACCCAGTACTTC